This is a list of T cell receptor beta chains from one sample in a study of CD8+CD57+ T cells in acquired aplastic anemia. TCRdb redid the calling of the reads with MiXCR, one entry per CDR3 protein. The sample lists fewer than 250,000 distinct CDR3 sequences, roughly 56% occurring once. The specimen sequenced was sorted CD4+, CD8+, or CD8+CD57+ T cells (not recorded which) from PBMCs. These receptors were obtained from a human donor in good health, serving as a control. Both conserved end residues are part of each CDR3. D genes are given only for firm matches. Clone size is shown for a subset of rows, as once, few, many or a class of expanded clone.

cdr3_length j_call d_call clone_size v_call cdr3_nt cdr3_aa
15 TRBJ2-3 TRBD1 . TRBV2 TGTGCCAGCAGAGGGGACAGGGCTGGCACAGATACGCAGTATTTT CASRGDRAGTDTQYF
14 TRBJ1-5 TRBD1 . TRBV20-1 TGCAGTGCCGTGGGAACAGGGGGTGGACAGCCCCAGCATTTT CSAVGTGGGQPQHF
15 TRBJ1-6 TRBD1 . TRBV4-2 TGTGCCAGCAGCCAGGACAGGGGAGGTAATTCACCCCTCCGCTTT CASSQDRGGNSPLRF
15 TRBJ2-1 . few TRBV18 TGTGCCAGCTCACCATCAGGGAACCCATACAATGAGCAGTTCTTC CASSPSGNPYNEQFF
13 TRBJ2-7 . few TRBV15 TGTGCCACCAGAACAGGGGGGGACTACGAGCAGTACTTC CATRTGGDYEQYF
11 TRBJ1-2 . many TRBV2 TGTGCCAGCAGTCTGGACTCCTCCAGCACCTTC CASSLDSSSTF
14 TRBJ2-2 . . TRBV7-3 TGTGCCAGCAGGTCGACAGCCGGCACCGGGGAGCTGTTTTTT CASRSTAGTGELFF
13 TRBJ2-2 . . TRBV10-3 TGTGCCCTCAGGGTACGGAGCACCGGGGAGCTGTTTTTT CALRVRSTGELFF
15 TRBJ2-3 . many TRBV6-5 TGTGCCAGCAGTTACCAGTCTAGTGTCGCAGATACGCAGTATTTT CASSYQSSVADTQYF
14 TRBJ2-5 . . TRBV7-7 TGTGCTAGCAGCGCAAATACACAGGGAGAGACCCAGTACTTC CASSANTQGETQYF
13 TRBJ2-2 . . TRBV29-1 TGCAGCGTTGGAGTCCCCACCACCGGGGAGCTGTTTTTT CSVGVPTTGELFF
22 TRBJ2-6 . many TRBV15 TGTGCCACCAGCAGAGATCGGGGAGGATGGGGACGGCTAAACTCTGGGGCCAACGTCCTGACTTTC CATSRDRGGWGRLNSGANVLTF
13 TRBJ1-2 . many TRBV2 TGTGCCAGCAGTGGCTTAGGAACCTATGGCTACACCTTC CASSGLGTYGYTF
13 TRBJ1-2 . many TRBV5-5 TGTGCCAGCAGCTTGGGTGGGGGCTATGGCTACACCTTC CASSLGGGYGYTF